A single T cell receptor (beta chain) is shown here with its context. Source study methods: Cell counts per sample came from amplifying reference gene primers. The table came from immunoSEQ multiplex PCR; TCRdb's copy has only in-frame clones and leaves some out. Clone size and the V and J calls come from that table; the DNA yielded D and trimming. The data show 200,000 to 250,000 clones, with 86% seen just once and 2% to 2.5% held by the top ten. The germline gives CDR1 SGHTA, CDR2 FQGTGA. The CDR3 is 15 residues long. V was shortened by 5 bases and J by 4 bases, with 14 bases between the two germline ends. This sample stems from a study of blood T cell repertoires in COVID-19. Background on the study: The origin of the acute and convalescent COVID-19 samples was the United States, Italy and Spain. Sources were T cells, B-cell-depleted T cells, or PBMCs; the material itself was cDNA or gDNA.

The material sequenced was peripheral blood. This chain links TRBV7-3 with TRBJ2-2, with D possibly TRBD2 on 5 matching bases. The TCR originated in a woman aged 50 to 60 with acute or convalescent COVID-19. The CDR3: CASSLAPRSTGELFF. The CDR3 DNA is TGTGCCAGCAGCCTAGCACCCCGGAGCACCGGGGAGCTGTTTTTT. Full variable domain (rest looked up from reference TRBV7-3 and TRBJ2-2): GAGVSQTPSNKVTEKGKYVELRCDPISGHTALYWYRQSLGQGPEFLIYFQGTGAADDSGLPNDRFFAVRPEGSVSTLKIQRTERGDSAVYLCASSLAPRSTGELFFGEGSRLTVL.